Listed below are T cell receptor beta chains from one sample, sequenced in a study of cytomegalovirus exposure and HLA in healthy donors. Some clones are missing from TCRdb's copy, which holds only in-frame ones; the method was immunoSEQ multiplex PCR. The sample includes some 250,000 clones, about four fifths seen only once; the top ten take around 5%. The sequencing input was PBMCs. The receptor set was obtained from a woman in her 40s in good health and CMV-seropositive. The CDR3 runs from the conserved cysteine through the conserved F or W. D genes are given only for firm matches. Clone size appears in some rows only: once, few, many, or a class for an expanded clone.

>TRBV6-5|-|-|TRBJ2-7|15
TGTGCCAGCAGCTATGTTACTGGACAGCGCTACGAGCAGTACTTC
CASSYVTGQRYEQYF
>TRBV5-1|-|-|TRBJ2-7|14
TGCGCCAGCAGCTTTGCGAATCCGGGAGACGAGCAGTACTTC
CASSFANPGDEQYF
>TRBV7-8|TRBD2|-|TRBJ2-3|17
TGTGCCAGCAGCTTAGTAGGGCTAGCGGGAGGCACAGATACGCAGTATTTT
CASSLVGLAGGTDTQYF
>TRBV11-2|-|-|TRBJ2-7|13
TGTGCCAGCAGCTTAGGACAGGTCTACGAGCAGTACTTC
CASSLGQVYEQYF
>TRBV6-1|TRBD2|-|TRBJ2-7|13
TGTGCCAGCGAACTGACTAGCGGGTACGAGCAGTACTTC
CASELTSGYEQYF
>TRBV10-3|-|-|TRBJ2-7|11
TGTGCCATCAGTGAGCAGTACGAGCAGTACTTC
CAISEQYEQYF
>TRBV30|-|-|TRBJ1-6|13
TGTGCCTGGAGTGTACCGGGGGAGTCACCCCTCCACTTT
CAWSVPGESPLHF
>TRBV12-5|-|few|TRBJ1-5|13
TGTGCTAGTGGTCCCGGGGACACCTGGGACCAGCATTTT
CASGPGDTWDQHF
>TRBV7-2|TRBD1|-|TRBJ1-1|17
TGTGCCAGCAGCTTAGTCTCTAGGGGGCCACTGAACACTGAAGCTTTCTTT
CASSLVSRGPLNTEAFF
>TRBV6-5|TRBD1|-|TRBJ1-1|14
TGTGCCAGCATCCCCAGACAGGGGATCACTGAAGCTTTCTTT
CASIPRQGITEAFF
>TRBV7-6|TRBD2|-|TRBJ2-7|15
TGTGCCAGCAGCGGAATACTAGCGGGAGTAGGGGAGCAGTACTTC
CASSGILAGVGEQYF
>TRBV18|TRBD2|-|TRBJ2-3|15
TGTGCCAGCTCACCACGACGGGAGGTGGAAGATACGCAGTATTTT
CASSPRREVEDTQYF
>TRBV19|-|-|TRBJ2-5|15
TGTGCCAGTAAGGGAACCAGAACAGGCCAAGAGACCCAGTACTTC
CASKGTRTGQETQYF